The 32 T cell receptor beta chains given below trace back to one sample, sequenced in a study of spatial heterogeneity in lung cancer. Study-level points and caveats: The study found that expanded intratumoral alpha and beta TCR counts tracked tumor mutation counts.

The antigens these receptors bind are not known. TCRdb ran MiXCR on the 5' RACE reads and lists one entry per CDR3 protein. The sample has about 9,300 distinct CDR3 sequences; around 51% are singletons. Indicated time point: sample taken at primary tumor resection. The specimen comprised lung tumor tissue, sampled at surgery. The receptors originated from a female donor with early-stage non-small cell lung cancer.

V usage is TRBV7-2 and J usage is TRBJ2-3; 10 bases fit TRBD2. Unmatched junction bases numbered 16, after V lost 5 bases and J lost 5 bases. This CDR3 is built from 18 residues. The V gene's germline CDR1 is SGHTA and CDR2 FQGNSA. CDR3 nucleotides: TGTGCCAGCAGCCCTTTTGTAGGAGCGGGGGGGCCGAGAGATACGCAGTATTTT. This encodes CASSPFVGAGGPRDTQYF. Variable domain in full (rest from reference TRBV7-2 and TRBJ2-3): GAGVSQSPSNKVTEKGKDVELRCDPISGHTALYWYRQSLGQGLEFLIYFQGNSAPDKSGLPSDRFSAERTGGSVSTLTIQRTQQEDSAVYLCASSPFVGAGGPRDTQYFGPGTRLTVL.

The gene calls are TRBV20-1 and TRBJ2-4; the match to TRBD2 covers 8 bases. The CDR3 runs to 15 residues. After removal of 6 bases from V and 2 bases from J, the junction contained 9 bases not matched to a gene. CDR1 is DFQATT and CDR2 is SNEGSKA in the germline V gene (reference sequence). The CDR3, as DNA: TGCAGTGCCTTGACCTTAGCGGGGACCAAAAACATTCAGTACTTC. Protein sequence: CSALTLAGTKNIQYF.

The rearrangement links TRBV9 to TRBJ2-7, with D perhaps TRBD2 (5 bases). CDR3 length equals 12 residues. V was pared by 4 bases and J by 3 bases, with 8 bases between. Per the germline V gene, CDR1 is SGDLS and CDR2 is YYNGEE. The CDR3 here is CASSPRGYEQYF. The DNA for the CDR3 is TGTGCCAGCAGCCCCCGGGGCTACGAGCAGTACTTC.

The chain joins TRBV12-3 or TRBV12-4 to TRBJ1-1; TRBD1 aligns across 7 bases. The CDR3 spans 13 residues. V was clipped by 6 bases and J by 4 bases; unmatched bases: 5. This chain's CDR3 is CASRLSGGTEAFF. The CDR3 DNA reads as TGTGCCAGCAGGCTTTCAGGGGGCACTGAAGCTTTCTTT.

The CDR3 nucleotides are TGTGCCAGCAGCTTAGCGCGCGGTGGCACTGAAGCTTTCTTT. It specifies CASSLARGGTEAFF. The chain links TRBV7-8 to TRBJ1-1; D not certain. Germline V gives CDR1 SGHVS, CDR2 FQNEAQ. The CDR3 is 14 residues long. V gave up 0 bases and J gave up 4 bases, with 9 bases separating them.

V and J are TRBV11-2 and TRBJ2-7; the match to TRBD2 covers 10 bases. The CDR3 runs to 15 residues. The ends lost 3 bases at V and 3 bases at J; junction bases unmatched: 5. Germline CDR1 and CDR2: SGHAT and FQNNGV. CDR3 sequence (DNA): TGTGCCAGCAGCTTGTCTGCTAGCGGGGGCTACGAGCAGTACTTC. Translating gives CASSLSASGGYEQYF.

This clonotype appeared a few times. V is TRBV5-5 and J is TRBJ2-2; D is perhaps TRBD1 or TRBD2 (5 bases each). V lost 3 bases and J 6 bases, leaving 30 bases between the germline ends. There are 20 residues in the CDR3. Germline V CDR1 and CDR2: SGHKS, YYEKEE (reference sequence). CDR3: CASSWPPDRLGRLVAGELFF. CDR3 nucleotides: TGTGCCAGCAGCTGGCCCCCCGACAGACTGGGACGCCTCGTCGCCGGGGAGCTGTTTTTT. Complete variable domain (other parts from reference TRBV5-5 and TRBJ2-2): DAGVTQSPTHLIKTRGQQVTLRCSPISGHKSVSWYQQVLGQGPQFIFQYYEKEERGRGNFPDRFSARQFPNYSSELNVNALLLGDSALYLCASSWPPDRLGRLVAGELFFGEGSRLTVL.

The chain has TRBV10-1 and TRBJ2-3; 8 nucleotides agree with TRBD2. V trimming: 6 bases; J trimming: 5 bases; junction bases outside the gene matches: 16. Germline values: CDR1 WNHNN, CDR2 SYGVQD (reference sequence). The CDR3 extends over 17 amino acids. The CDR3 sequence: CASREQAGAGRGDTQYF. The CDR3 coding sequence is TGCGCCAGCAGAGAACAAGCGGGGGCTGGCCGTGGAGATACGCAGTATTTT.

In its sample, this clonotype was seen a few times. The V call is TRBV12-3 or TRBV12-4, the J call TRBJ2-5, with D possibly matching TRBD2 (6 bases). The CDR3 runs 16 residues. The V gene lost 6 bases and the J gene lost 4 bases, with 21 bases spanning the gap. Written as DNA, the CDR3 is TGTGCCAGCAGCCCCGGGGGACCGGGAGTGGGAGAGACCCAGTACTTC. It specifies CASSPGGPGVGETQYF.

The V and J genes are TRBV12-3 or TRBV12-4 and TRBJ2-3, with unresolved D. This CDR3 is built from 12 residues. V was cut by 2 bases and J by 6 bases, with 6 bases left in between. The CDR3 DNA is TGTGCCAGCAGTTTACCGGCTGATACGCAGTATTTT. Translating it yields CASSLPADTQYF.

This clonotype was seen more than once but under ten times. This chain links TRBV7-2 with TRBJ2-2, with D maybe TRBD2 (6 bases). V was shortened by 5 bases and J by 4 bases, with 14 bases between the two germline ends. Germline CDR1 SGHTA, CDR2 FQGNSA. The CDR3 has 15 residues. The CDR3 nucleotides are TGTGCCAGCAGCCAGACTAGAGCAGGCACCGGGGAGCTGTTTTTT. This gives the protein CASSQTRAGTGELFF.

The chain links TRBV25-1 to TRBJ1-4; D not certain. The CDR3 consists of 16 residues. V lost 4 bases and J 5 bases, leaving 17 bases between the germline ends. CDR1 is MGHDK, CDR2 SYGVNS, per germline. The CDR3 region has the DNA TGTGCCAGCAGTGCCCCGGTGTGGCTGGGGAATGAAAAACTGTTTTTT. This codes for CASSAPVWLGNEKLFF.

The V and J genes are TRBV20-1 and TRBJ1-1; 7 positions agree with TRBD1. The CDR3 is 13 residues long. V lost 5 bases, J lost 1 base, and 4 bases stayed unmatched. The V gene's germline CDR1 is DFQATT and CDR2 SNEGSKA (reference sequence). The CDR3 here is CSASGQPNTEAFF. The DNA of the CDR3 is TGCAGTGCTTCGGGACAGCCGAACACTGAAGCTTTCTTT.

V usage is TRBV4-2 and J usage is TRBJ2-2, with 10 bases matching TRBD2. This CDR3 contains 17 residues. Per the germline V gene, CDR1 is LGHNA and CDR2 is YNFKEQ. V gave up 2 bases and J gave up 6 bases; unmatched junction bases: 9. The CDR3 is CASSQSPLSGGAGELFF. CDR3 in DNA: TGTGCCAGCAGCCAAAGCCCCCTGAGCGGGGGGGCCGGGGAGCTGTTTTTT.

The chain has TRBV7-2 and TRBJ2-5, with 8 positions matching TRBD2. Trimming took 3 bases from V and 5 from J; bases not matched to a gene: 5. The CDR3 consists of 14 residues. CDR1 and CDR2 from the germline V gene are SGHTA and FQGNSA. CDR3 nucleotide sequence: TGTGCCAGCAGCTTTGAGCGGGGGTGGGAGACCCAGTACTTC. Its translation: CASSFERGWETQYF. Based on the CDR3 plus reference TRBV7-2 and TRBJ2-5, the full variable domain is GAGVSQSPSNKVTEKGKDVELRCDPISGHTALYWYRQSLGQGLEFLIYFQGNSAPDKSGLPSDRFSAERTGGSVSTLTIQRTQQEDSAVYLCASSFERGWETQYFGPGTRLLVL.

The chain uses TRBV30 and TRBJ1-4, with no clear D. CDR3 size: 15 residues. The V gene lost 1 base and the J gene lost 8 bases, with 17 bases spanning the gap. Germline-derived CDR1 and CDR2 are GTSNPN and SVGIG (reference sequence). The CDR3 reads CAWSGTSRLGEKLFF. The CDR3 DNA sequence: TGTGCCTGGAGTGGAACCTCCAGACTAGGGGAAAAACTGTTTTTT.

This sequence joins TRBV6-1 and TRBJ1-2; D gene uncertain. The ends were cut back, 6 bases at V and 4 bases at J, with 3 bases in the middle. The CDR3 extends over 10 amino acids. Germline V gives CDR1 MNHNS, CDR2 SASEGT. CDR3: CASRTYGYTF. The CDR3 DNA reads TGTGCCAGCAGGACCTATGGCTACACCTTC.

This chain uses TRBV27 with TRBJ2-7, with D perhaps matching TRBD2 (7 bases). The CDR3 totals 13 residues. Germline CDR1 and CDR2: MNHEY and SMNVEV (reference sequence). V lost 6 bases to trimming and J lost 6 bases, with 15 bases between them. CDR3 sequence: CASRPSGGSEQYF. The DNA for the CDR3 is TGTGCCAGCAGACCATCGGGGGGCAGCGAGCAGTACTTC.

This clonotype was recorded a few times. V usage is TRBV6-2 or TRBV6-3 and J usage is TRBJ2-2; D is unclear. Germline loops: CDR1 MNHEY, CDR2 SVGEGT. This CDR3 is built from 14 residues. Between the trimmed V and J ends, which lost 7 bases and 0 bases, there was a span of 9 bases. This CDR3 is CASNQPPNTGELFF. For the CDR3, the DNA is TGTGCCAGCAACCAACCCCCGAACACCGGGGAGCTGTTTTTT.

V is TRBV7-2 and J is TRBJ2-1, with 7 bases lining up with TRBD1. CDR1 is SGHTA and CDR2 is FQGNSA in the germline V gene. CDR3 length: 15 amino acids. V trimming: 4 bases; J trimming: 2 bases; junction bases outside the gene matches: 5. CDR3 sequence: CASSSSGQAYNEQFF. The CDR3 DNA sequence: TGTGCCAGCAGCTCATCCGGACAGGCCTACAATGAGCAGTTCTTC.

CDR3 sequence reads: CASRSRTGGGNQPQHF. DNA of the CDR3: TGTGCCAGCAGATCCCGGACAGGGGGAGGAAATCAGCCCCAGCATTTT. The V and J genes are TRBV6-1 and TRBJ1-5; TRBD1 aligns across 10 bases. V trimming: 6 bases; J trimming: 4 bases; junction bases outside the gene matches: 9. The germline CDR1 and CDR2 sequences are MNHNS and SASEGT. The CDR3 contains 16 residues.

This chain links TRBV4-2 with TRBJ2-5; D not certain. CDR1 and CDR2 from the germline V gene are LGHNA and YNFKEQ. This CDR3 is built from 13 residues. The ends were cut back, 2 bases at V and 0 bases at J, with 4 bases in the middle. For the CDR3, the DNA is TGTGCCAGCAGCCAACAGTACCAAGAGACCCAGTACTTC. Amino acids: CASSQQYQETQYF.

V gene TRBV2 combines with J gene TRBJ2-1; D is ambiguous. Germline V gives CDR1 SNHLY, CDR2 FYNNEI. The V gene lost 9 bases and the J gene lost 3 bases, with 9 bases spanning the gap. The CDR3 runs 12 residues. CDR3: CARGINYNEQFF. In DNA, the CDR3 is TGTGCCAGGGGCATTAACTACAATGAGCAGTTCTTC.

The CDR3 spells CASSQVLQGALSQETQYF. CDR3 nucleotide sequence: TGTGCCAGCAGCCAAGTGTTGCAGGGGGCCCTAAGCCAAGAGACCCAGTACTTC. The chain links TRBV3-1 to TRBJ2-5; 8 positions agree with TRBD1. CDR1 is LGHDT, CDR2 YNNKEL, per germline (reference sequence). CDR3 length: 18 residues. The V and J ends lost 1 base and 1 base, in that order; junction bases with no gene match: 11.

The chain links TRBV28 to TRBJ1-3; D is uncertain. CDR3 length: 18 residues. Germline CDR1 reads MDHEN; CDR2 reads SYDVKM. V lost 1 base and J lost 5, with 21 bases in between. CDR3: CASSLSTTIRARRNTIYF. The CDR3 DNA sequence: TGTGCCAGCAGTTTATCTACGACCATCCGGGCTCGAAGAAACACCATATATTTT.

This chain connects TRBV7-2 to TRBJ2-5; D call uncertain. V lost 1 base to trimming and J lost 2 bases, with 11 bases between them. The length of the CDR3 is 15 residues. CDR1 is SGHTA, CDR2 FQGNSA, per germline. The CDR3 protein is CASSLGGGGQETQYF. The CDR3, as DNA: TGTGCCAGCAGCTTAGGGGGTGGTGGTCAAGAGACCCAGTACTTC.

The rearrangement links TRBV6-5 to TRBJ1-1; D might be TRBD1 (5 bases). With 0 bases removed from V and 3 bases from J, the gap between germline ends came to 8 bases. The V gene's germline CDR1 is MNHEY and CDR2 SVGAGI. The CDR3 is made up of 14 amino acids. CDR3 amino acids: CASSYSPGDTEAFF. CDR3 coding DNA: TGTGCCAGCAGTTACTCGCCGGGGGACACTGAAGCTTTCTTT.

This clonotype was detected a few times. V and J are TRBV7-8 and TRBJ2-7, with 7 bases matching TRBD1. After removal of 4 bases from V and 7 bases from J, the junction contained 10 bases not matched to a gene. The CDR3 extends over 14 amino acids. Germline CDR1 is SGHVS and CDR2 is FQNEAQ. In nucleotides, the CDR3 is TGTGCCAGCAGCTCTCGACAGGGCACCGGGGAGCAGTACTTC. This codes for CASSSRQGTGEQYF. The whole variable domain, filled in from reference TRBV7-8 and TRBJ2-7, reads GAGVSQSPRYKVAKRGQDVALRCDPISGHVSLFWYQQALGQGPEFLTYFQNEAQLDKSGLPSDRFFAERPEGSVSTLKIQRTQQEDSAVYLCASSSRQGTGEQYFGPGTRLTVT.

The V call is TRBV5-6, the J call TRBJ1-3; TRBD1 is a possible D gene (5 bases). Germline V gives CDR1 SGHDT, CDR2 YYEEEE. V was cut by 6 bases and J by 0 bases, with 13 bases left in between. This CDR3 is built from 15 residues. In nucleotides, the CDR3 is TGTGCCAGCACCCTGACAGTCCGCTCTGGAAACACCATATATTTT. Protein: CASTLTVRSGNTIYF.

This clonotype has only one observation. The chain uses TRBV4-2 and TRBJ2-2; 9 bases fit TRBD2. The trim removed 5 bases at V and 2 bases at J, leaving 6 bases unmatched. CDR3 length: 16 amino acids. Germline V lookup: CDR1 LGHNA, CDR2 YNFKEQ. CDR3 DNA: TGTGCCAGCAGCTACGGAGCGGGAGGCAACACCGGGGAGCTGTTTTTT. It is translated as CASSYGAGGNTGELFF.

V is TRBV12-3 or TRBV12-4 and J is TRBJ1-1; D is perhaps TRBD1 (5 bases). The germline V and J ends were trimmed by 8 bases and 4 bases, with 20 bases remaining between them. The CDR3 extends over 15 amino acids. The CDR3, as DNA: TGTGCCAGCGCCTGGAACCGAGGGGTTCCCACTGAAGCTTTCTTT. Residues: CASAWNRGVPTEAFF.

V gene TRBV18 combines with J gene TRBJ1-1, with 7 positions matching TRBD1. Germline V gene lookup returns CDR1 KGHSH and CDR2 LQKENI. The CDR3 spans 16 residues. V shed 1 base and J 6 bases; nucleotides not matched to a gene: 11. DNA of the CDR3: TGTGCCAGCTCACCACAGGGAGGGGGCGCAGGTTCTGAAGCTTTCTTT. Its translation: CASSPQGGGAGSEAFF.